The clone carrying this T cell receptor beta chain was counted at least ten times. The CDR3 has 22 amino acids. Trimming stripped 0 bases from V and 0 bases from J, with 28 bases between. Looked up from germline, CDR1 is SGDLS and CDR2 is YYNGEE. The data originate from a study of metastatic and nonmetastatic thyroid tumors. No treatment had been given to any patient before thyroid surgery. TCRdb recomputed clones from the PCR reads via MiXCR. In the table there are tens of thousands of clones, under 15% of which are singletons. Sequencing was carried out using blood. The V call is TRBV9, the J call TRBJ1-5; D remains unclear. The source of this sequence is a female donor with papillary thyroid cancer or a benign thyroid nodule (not recorded which). Some clones in this sample may be carry-over from other donors' samples. CDR3: CASSVAFSVAGKGGDSNQPQHF. The CDR3 DNA is TGTGCCAGCAGCGTAGCTTTTTCTGTTGCGGGCAAAGGTGGTGATAGCAATCAGCCCCAGCATTTT.